Listed here are 9 T cell receptor beta chains from one sample, sequenced in a study of control samples from healthy donors and cancer patients. Method: immunoSEQ multiplex PCR; TCRdb's copy keeps in-frame clones and lacks some. The sample has about 170,000 clones; 85% to 90% are singletons. The sequenced sample consisted of blood. The receptors were sampled from a woman in her 30s in good health.

J is TRBJ2-2 and V is TRBV9; 11 nucleotides match TRBD2. The V gene end was trimmed by 3 bases and the J gene end by 4 bases; junction bases not matched to a gene: 2. Germline values: CDR1 SGDLS, CDR2 YYNGEE. The CDR3 consists of 15 residues. Here the CDR3 reads CASSDSGGGTGELFF. For the CDR3, the DNA is TGTGCCAGCAGCGATAGCGGGGGGGGCACCGGGGAGCTGTTTTTT.

This clone was counted between two and nine times. The chain's CDR3 is CATSRDRSTEAFF. CDR3 DNA: TGTGCCACCAGCAGAGATCGCAGCACTGAAGCTTTCTTT. The rearrangement uses TRBV15 and TRBJ1-1; D not resolved. The CDR3 spans 13 residues. Germline lookup yields CDR1 LNHNV and CDR2 YYDKDF (reference sequence). Deletions cut 0 bases from V and 4 bases from J, with 6 bases between.

The chain employs TRBV6-2 or TRBV6-3 and TRBJ2-7; D remains unclear. The germline V and J ends were trimmed by 2 bases and 2 bases, with 4 bases remaining between them. CDR1 is MNHEY, CDR2 SVGEGT, per germline. CDR3 length equals 12 residues. The CDR3 coding sequence is TGTGCCAGCAGTTACCCTACCTACGAGCAGTACTTC. Protein product: CASSYPTYEQYF.

The chain has TRBV5-1 and TRBJ2-3, with a possible D match to TRBD2 (6 bases). CDR3 length: 15 residues. Between the trimmed V and J ends, which lost 0 bases and 4 bases, there was a span of 12 bases. CDR1 and CDR2 from the germline V gene are SGHRS and YFSETQ. The CDR3 region is CASSLAGAGPDTQYF. CDR3 nucleotides: TGCGCCAGCAGCTTGGCCGGGGCGGGACCAGATACGCAGTATTTT. The full variable domain, completed using reference TRBV5-1 and TRBJ2-3, is KAGVTQTPRYLIKTRGQQVTLSCSPISGHRSVSWYQQTPGQGLQFLFEYFSETQRNKGNFPGRFSGRQFSNSRSEMNVSTLELGDSALYLCASSLAGAGPDTQYFGPGTRLTVL.

In the case of this clone: The junction does not match germline at one end; this may be a read error. CDR3: CANSQDIAPYNEQFF. The CDR3 coding sequence is TGTGCCAACAGCCAAGACATAGCGCCGTACAATGAGCAGTTCTTC. The gene calls are TRBV3-1 (or the pseudogene TRBV3-2) and TRBJ2-1; D possibly corresponds to TRBD2 (5 bases). CDR3 length: 15 amino acids. Germline V lookup: CDR1 LGHDT, CDR2 YNNKEL (reference sequence).

The chain recombines TRBV2 with TRBJ2-7; 7 positions match TRBD1. Trimming cost V 8 bases and J 6 bases; bases outside gene matches: 16. CDR1 is SNHLY, CDR2 FYNNEI, per germline. This CDR3 contains 15 residues. The DNA for the CDR3 is TGTGCCAGCGTGGACAGGTCTTTCCCTCCTCGCGAGCAGTACTTC. Its protein is CASVDRSFPPREQYF.

V and J are TRBV2 and TRBJ1-5, with no clear D. V lost 3 bases and J lost 0, with 9 bases in between. The CDR3 is 15 residues long. CDR1 and CDR2 (germline): SNHLY, FYNNEI. The DNA for the CDR3 is TGTGCCAGCAGTGATTTGCAATATAGCAATCAGCCCCAGCATTTT. Translation: CASSDLQYSNQPQHF.

The J gene is TRBJ2-7, the V gene TRBV28, with unresolved D. There are 15 residues in the CDR3. V lost 2 bases and J lost 4, with 15 bases in between. CDR1 is MDHEN and CDR2 is SYDVKM in the germline V gene. The DNA of the CDR3 is TGTGCCAGCAGTTTACATTGGAATAAGAATTACGAGCAGTACTTC. This sequence encodes CASSLHWNKNYEQYF.

The chain uses TRBV5-1 and TRBJ1-1; perhaps TRBD1 as D (6 bases). The CDR3 totals 16 residues. From germline, CDR1 is SGHRS and CDR2 YFSETQ. V lost 4 bases and J lost 0, with 16 bases in between. CDR3 region: CASSLRQASLNTEAFF. The CDR3 DNA is TGCGCCAGCAGCCTAAGACAGGCAAGCTTGAACACTGAAGCTTTCTTT.